This T cell receptor beta chain was observed in a study of blood T cell repertoires in COVID-19. Study background: Sites in the United States, Italy and Spain provided acute and convalescent COVID-19 samples. PBMCs, B-cell-depleted T cells, or T cells provided the cDNA or gDNA that made up the material.

As handled by the study authors: Estimates of nucleated cell counts were drawn from the amplification of reference gene primers. This table comes from immunoSEQ multiplex PCR, and its TCRdb copy is limited to in-frame clones, with some not included. Clone size and V and J calls were adopted from that table, with D and trimming inferred from the DNA. The repertoire has fewer than 300,000 clones, 86% of them found once; the top ten carry about 12%. Enrolment of Seattle patients took place during active infection, and they were followed longitudinally. J was trimmed by 4 bases and V by 0 bases; bases with no gene match: 0. The germline gives CDR1 SGHTA, CDR2 FQGNSA. The CDR3 is made up of 14 amino acids.

The sample comprised peripheral blood. The TCR was taken from a woman younger than 45 with COVID-19, enrolled during active disease. This rearrangement joins TRBV7-2 to TRBJ2-4; 7 nucleotides align to TRBD2. Written as DNA, the CDR3 is TGTGCCAGCAGCTTAGCGGGGGGGAAAAACATTCAGTACTTC. Protein: CASSLAGGKNIQYF.